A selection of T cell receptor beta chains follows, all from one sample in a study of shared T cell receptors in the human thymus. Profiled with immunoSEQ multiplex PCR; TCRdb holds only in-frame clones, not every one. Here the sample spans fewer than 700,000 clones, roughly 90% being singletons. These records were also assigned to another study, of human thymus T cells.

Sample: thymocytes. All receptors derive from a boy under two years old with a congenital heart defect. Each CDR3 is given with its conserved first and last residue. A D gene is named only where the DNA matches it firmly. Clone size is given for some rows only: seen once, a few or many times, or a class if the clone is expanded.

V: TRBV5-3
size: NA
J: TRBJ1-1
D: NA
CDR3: CARSLSRTHAEAFF
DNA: TGTGCCAGAAGCTTGAGTAGAACCCACGCTGAAGCTTTCTTT

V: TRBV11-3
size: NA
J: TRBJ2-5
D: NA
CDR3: CASSLDTVETQYF
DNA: TGTGCCAGCAGCTTAGATACAGTAGAGACCCAGTACTTC

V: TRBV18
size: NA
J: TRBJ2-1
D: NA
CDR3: CASSPLYQAYNEQFF
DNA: TGTGCCAGCTCACCACTTTATCAGGCCTACAATGAGCAGTTCTTC

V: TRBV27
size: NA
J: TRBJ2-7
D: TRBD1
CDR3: CASSYGQASSYEQYF
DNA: TGTGCCAGCAGTTATGGACAGGCCTCCTCCTACGAGCAGTACTTC

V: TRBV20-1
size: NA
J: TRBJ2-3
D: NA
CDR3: CSASLAYTQYF
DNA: TGCAGTGCTAGTCTAGCATATACGCAGTATTTT

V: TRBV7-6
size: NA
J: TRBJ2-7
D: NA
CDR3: CASSLAGWGPKNEQYF
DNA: TGTGCCAGCAGCTTAGCGGGGTGGGGGCCGAAGAACGAGCAGTACTTC

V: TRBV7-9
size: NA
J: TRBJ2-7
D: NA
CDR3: CASSLWVGVGEQYF
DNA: TGTGCCAGCAGCTTATGGGTAGGGGTAGGGGAGCAGTACTTC

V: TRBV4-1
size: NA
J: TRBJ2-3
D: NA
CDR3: CASSQETLGGDWCRTDTQYF
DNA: TGCGCCAGCAGCCAAGAAACGTTGGGGGGAGATTGGTGTAGGACAGATACGCAGTATTTT

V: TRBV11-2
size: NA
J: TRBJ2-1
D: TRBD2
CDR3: CASSLEVAGSGRDEQFF
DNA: TGTGCCAGCAGCTTAGAGGTAGCGGGTTCCGGCCGGGATGAGCAGTTCTTC

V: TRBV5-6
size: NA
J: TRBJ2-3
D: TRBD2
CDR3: CASSWGDYTDTQYF
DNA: TGTGCCAGCAGCTGGGGGGACTACACAGATACGCAGTATTTT

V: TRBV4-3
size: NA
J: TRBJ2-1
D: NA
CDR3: CASSHKHSTSLYNEQFF
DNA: TGCGCCAGCAGCCACAAACACAGTACCTCCTTGTACAATGAGCAGTTCTTC

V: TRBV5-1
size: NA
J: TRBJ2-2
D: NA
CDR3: CASSRDINTGELFF
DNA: TGCGCCAGCAGTCGGGACATTAACACCGGGGAGCTGTTTTTT

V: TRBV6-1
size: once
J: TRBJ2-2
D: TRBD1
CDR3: CASSEPSGTGLSGELFF
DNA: TGTGCCAGCAGCGAACCCTCCGGGACAGGCCTCTCCGGGGAGCTGTTTTTT

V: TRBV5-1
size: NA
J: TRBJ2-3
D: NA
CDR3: CASSLTSPDTQYF
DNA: TGCGCCAGCAGCTTGACTTCCCCAGATACGCAGTATTTT

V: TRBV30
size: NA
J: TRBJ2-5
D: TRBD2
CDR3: CAWSVREGRSVETQYF
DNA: TGTGCCTGGAGTGTGCGGGAGGGCCGGAGTGTGGAGACCCAGTACTTC

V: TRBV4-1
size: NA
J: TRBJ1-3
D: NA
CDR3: CASSQDQGVRSGNTIYF
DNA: TGCGCCAGCAGCCAAGATCAAGGGGTTCGCTCTGGAAACACCATATATTTT

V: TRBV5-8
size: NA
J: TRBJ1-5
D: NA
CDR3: CASSPQAYSNQPQHF
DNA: TGTGCCAGCAGTCCTCAGGCCTATAGCAATCAGCCCCAGCATTTT

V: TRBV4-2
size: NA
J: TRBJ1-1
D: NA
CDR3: CASSQTIGTEAFF
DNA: TGTGCCAGCAGCCAGACTATTGGCACTGAAGCTTTCTTT

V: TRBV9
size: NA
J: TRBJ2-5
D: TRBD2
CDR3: CASSVVSGSLQETQYF
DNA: TGTGCCAGCAGCGTAGTTAGCGGGAGTCTCCAAGAGACCCAGTACTTC

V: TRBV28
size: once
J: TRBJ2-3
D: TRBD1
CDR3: CASSLRTGEREDSDTQYF
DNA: TGTGCCAGCAGTTTGAGAACAGGGGAGAGGGAAGATTCAGATACGCAGTATTTT

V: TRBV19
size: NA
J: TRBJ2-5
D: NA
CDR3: CASSIDSSETQYF
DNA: TGTGCCAGTAGTATAGATTCCTCAGAGACCCAGTACTTC

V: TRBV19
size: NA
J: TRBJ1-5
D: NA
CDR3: CASRIQGGGQPQHF
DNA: TGTGCCAGTAGGATACAGGGCGGTGGACAGCCCCAGCATTTT

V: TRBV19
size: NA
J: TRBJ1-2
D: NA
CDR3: CASCDSDYGYTF
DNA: TGTGCCAGTTGTGACAGCGACTATGGCTACACCTTC

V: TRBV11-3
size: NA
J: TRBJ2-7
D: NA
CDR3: CASSLGTMPYEQYF
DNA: TGTGCCAGCAGCTTAGGGACTATGCCCTACGAGCAGTACTTC

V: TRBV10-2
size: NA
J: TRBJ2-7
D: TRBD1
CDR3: CASISHPGQGSREQYF
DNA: TGCGCCAGCATTTCGCACCCGGGACAGGGGTCTCGGGAGCAGTACTTC

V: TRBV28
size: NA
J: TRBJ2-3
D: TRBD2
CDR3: CASSSLGAGAVDTQYF
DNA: TGTGCCAGCAGCTCCTTGGGAGCGGGAGCTGTAGATACGCAGTATTTT

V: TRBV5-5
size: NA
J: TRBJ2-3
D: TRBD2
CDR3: CASSLWASGSTDTQYF
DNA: TGTGCCAGCAGCTTGTGGGCTAGCGGGAGCACAGATACGCAGTATTTT

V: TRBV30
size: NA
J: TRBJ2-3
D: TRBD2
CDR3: CAWSRTSGVSSTDTQYF
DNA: TGTGCCTGGAGTCGGACTAGCGGGGTGTCTAGCACAGATACGCAGTATTTT

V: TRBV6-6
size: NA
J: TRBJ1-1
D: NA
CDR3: CASSYSQNTEAFF
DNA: TGTGCCAGCAGTTACAGCCAGAACACTGAAGCTTTCTTT

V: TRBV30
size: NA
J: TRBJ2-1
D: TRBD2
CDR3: CAWSPTSGSYNEQFF
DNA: TGTGCCTGGAGTCCGACTAGCGGGAGCTACAATGAGCAGTTCTTC

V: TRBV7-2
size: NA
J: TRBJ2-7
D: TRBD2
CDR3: CASSSPQRGSYEQYF
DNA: TGTGCCAGCAGCTCCCCCCAGCGGGGGTCCTACGAGCAGTACTTC

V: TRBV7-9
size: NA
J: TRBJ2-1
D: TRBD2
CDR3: CASSLLGLAGNEQFF
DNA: TGTGCCAGCAGCTTATTAGGACTAGCGGGCAATGAGCAGTTCTTC

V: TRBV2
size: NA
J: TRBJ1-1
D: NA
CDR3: CASSEGGGSAEAFF
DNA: TGTGCCAGCAGTGAAGGGGGGGGTTCGGCTGAAGCTTTCTTT

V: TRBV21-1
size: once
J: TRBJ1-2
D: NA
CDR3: CASSKTQGAFYGYTF
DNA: TGTGCCAGCAGCAAAACCCAGGGGGCCTTCTATGGCTACACCTTC

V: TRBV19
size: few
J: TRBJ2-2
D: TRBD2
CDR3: CASSFGLAESTGELFF
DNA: TGTGCCAGTAGTTTCGGACTAGCGGAATCCACCGGGGAGCTGTTTTTT

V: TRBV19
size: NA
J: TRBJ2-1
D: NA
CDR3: CASSIVGCEQFF
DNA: TGTGCCAGTAGTATAGTGGGCTGTGAGCAGTTCTTC

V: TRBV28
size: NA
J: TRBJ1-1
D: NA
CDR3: CASPSRGAGNTEAFF
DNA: TGTGCCAGCCCTTCCCGGGGGGCCGGGAACACTGAAGCTTTCTTT

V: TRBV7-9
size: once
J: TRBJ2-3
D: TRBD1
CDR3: CASSTPHRGPDTQYF
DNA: TGTGCCAGCAGCACACCTCACAGGGGGCCAGATACGCAGTATTTT

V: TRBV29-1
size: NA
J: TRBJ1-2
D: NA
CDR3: CSVEDLAGPNGYTF
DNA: TGCAGCGTTGAAGATCTTGCAGGGCCCAATGGCTACACCTTC

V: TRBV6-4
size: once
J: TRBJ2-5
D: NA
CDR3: CASSDQGETQYF
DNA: TGTGCCAGCAGTGACCAGGGGGAGACCCAGTACTTC

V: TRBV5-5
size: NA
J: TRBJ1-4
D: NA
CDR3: CASSLDRTNNEKLFF
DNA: TGTGCCAGCAGCTTGGACAGGACGAATAATGAAAAACTGTTTTTT

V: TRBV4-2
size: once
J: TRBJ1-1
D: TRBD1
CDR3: CASSQAYYRDRGLNTEAFF
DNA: TGTGCCAGCAGCCAAGCATACTACCGGGACAGGGGATTGAACACTGAAGCTTTCTTT

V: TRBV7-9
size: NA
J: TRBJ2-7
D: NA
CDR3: CASRDSTKGEQYF
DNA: TGTGCCAGCAGGGACTCCACTAAGGGAGAGCAGTACTTC

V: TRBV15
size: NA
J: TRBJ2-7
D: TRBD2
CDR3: CATSSNAGGRAHEQYF
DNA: TGTGCCACCAGCAGTAATGCTGGCGGGAGGGCTCACGAGCAGTACTTC

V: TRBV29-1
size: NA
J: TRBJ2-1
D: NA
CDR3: CSVGGGGSSYNEQFF
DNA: TGCAGCGTGGGTGGGGGCGGAAGCTCCTACAATGAGCAGTTCTTC

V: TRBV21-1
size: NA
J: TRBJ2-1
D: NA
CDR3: CASSKRANEQFF
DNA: TGTGCCAGCAGCAAGAGGGCCAATGAGCAGTTCTTC

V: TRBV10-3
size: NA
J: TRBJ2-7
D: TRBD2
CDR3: CAIGAGAYEQYF
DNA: TGTGCCATCGGGGCGGGAGCCTACGAGCAGTACTTC

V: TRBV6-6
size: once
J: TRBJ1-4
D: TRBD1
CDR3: CASSAQAGTGGEKLFF
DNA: TGTGCCAGCAGTGCCCAGGCCGGGACAGGCGGTGAAAAACTGTTTTTT

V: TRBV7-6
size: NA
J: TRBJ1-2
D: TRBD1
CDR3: CASSSRQGIYGYTF
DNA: TGTGCCAGCAGCTCCCGACAGGGCATCTATGGCTACACCTTC

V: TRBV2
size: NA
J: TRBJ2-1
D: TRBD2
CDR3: CASTQGLGAGEQFF
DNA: TGTGCCAGCACCCAGGGACTAGGGGCCGGTGAGCAGTTCTTC

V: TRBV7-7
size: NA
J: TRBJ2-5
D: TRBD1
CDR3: CASSLGTGGRETQYF
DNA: TGTGCCAGCAGCCTCGGGACAGGGGGAAGGGAGACCCAGTACTTC

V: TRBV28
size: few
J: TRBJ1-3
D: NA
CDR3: CASSLIPWTVSGNTIYF
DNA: TGTGCCAGCAGTTTGATCCCATGGACAGTCTCTGGAAACACCATATATTTT

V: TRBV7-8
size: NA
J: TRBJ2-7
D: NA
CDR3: CASSLNPLNGAYEQYF
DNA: TGTGCCAGCAGCTTAAACCCTTTGAACGGAGCCTACGAGCAGTACTTC

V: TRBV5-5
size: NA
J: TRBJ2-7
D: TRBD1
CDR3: CASSPGQGLDEQYF
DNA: TGTGCCAGCAGCCCTGGACAGGGGTTGGACGAGCAGTACTTC

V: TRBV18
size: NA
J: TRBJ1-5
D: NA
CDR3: CASSSGRRQPQHF
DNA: TGTGCCAGCTCATCGGGAAGGCGACAGCCCCAGCATTTT

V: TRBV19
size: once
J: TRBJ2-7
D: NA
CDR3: CASSTGGPWEQYF
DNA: TGTGCCAGTAGTACTGGAGGCCCCTGGGAGCAGTACTTC

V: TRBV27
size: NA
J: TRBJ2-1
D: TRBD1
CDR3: CASSLSGTGGDSYNEQFF
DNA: TGTGCCAGCAGTTTATCGGGCACAGGGGGAGACTCCTACAATGAGCAGTTCTTC

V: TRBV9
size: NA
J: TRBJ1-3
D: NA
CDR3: CASSDERDTIYF
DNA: TGTGCCAGCAGCGATGAGCGGGACACCATATATTTT